The T cell receptor beta chain described here comes from a study of CD8 T cells in Susac syndrome. Across the whole study: Treatment status at blood draw for the Susac syndrome patients was therapy-naive, corticosteroids, or intravenous immunoglobulin alone.

The study's findings and limits: An acknowledgment was made by the study that its TCR sequencing and HLA analysis involved relatively few individuals. A handful of Susac-specific public clones appeared in CD8+ TEMRA repertoires, and roughly 17 in total CD8+ repertoires.

Random hexamers primed reverse transcription of about 0.5 to 1 ug RNA. TCR beta CDR3 was amplified by immunoSEQ covering 54 Vbeta and 13 Jbeta. From the immunoSEQ multiplex PCR reads, TCRdb called clonotypes with MiXCR, one entry per CDR3 protein. The table has about 24,000 distinct CDR3 sequences, around 93% seen once. Worth noting for this clonotype: Its antigen is as yet unknown.

The CDR3 spans 14 residues. V dropped 2 bases and J dropped 5 bases, with 10 bases sitting between them. Germline assignment: CDR1 KGHSH and CDR2 LQKENI. This sequence originates from a human donor with Susac syndrome. Sequencing was done on a sample of CD8+ T cells from PBMCs. The gene calls are TRBV18 and TRBJ1-5, with D unclear. Here the CDR3 DNA reads TGTGCCAGCTCACCAGGGTACGGGGATCAGCCCCAGCATTTT. Its protein is CASSPGYGDQPQHF.